Detailed here is one TCR beta chain. Its antigen is as yet unknown. These data are taken from a study of cytomegalovirus exposure and HLA in healthy donors. The study, taken as a whole, reports: Later genetic work tied a missense DCLRE1C variant to beta-chain V and J trimming.

PCR primers comprised 60 Vbeta and 13 Jbeta primers. TCRdb keeps only in-frame clones here, not all; method: immunoSEQ multiplex PCR. The table shows fewer than 55,000 clones, with about 70% occurring only once. CDR1 SGHTA and CDR2 FQGNSA come from the germline V gene. CDR3 length: 16 residues. J gave up 7 bases and V 2 bases, and 10 bases lay outside the gene matches. The source is a woman in her fifties or sixties in good health and CMV-seropositive. What was sequenced was PBMCs. The chain couples TRBV7-2 to TRBJ1-2; 10 positions agree with TRBD1. The CDR3 coding sequence is TGTGCCAGCAGCTTAACTGGGACAGGGGTTTCGGGTGGCTACACCTTC. Its translation: CASSLTGTGVSGGYTF.